This T cell receptor (beta chain) is from a study of T cell repertoires in ileal Crohn's disease. Study details: Every patient was operated on for stricturing (approximately 60%) or penetrating (about 40%) complications.

Adults with ileal or ileocolonic Crohn's disease and an indication for resection were eligible. Regarding the study as a whole: Endoscopic recurrence occurred in every patient whose clonality exceeded 26.8%. High-frequency clones were more common in sorted CD8 than CD4 cells.

TCRdb's table, derived via immunoSEQ multiplex PCR, lists solely in-frame clones and lacks some. The sample records roughly 5,200 clones, approximately 80% being singletons. With respect to this clone: Its cognate antigen is unknown. At one of its ends the junction is not consistent with the germline gene, which may arise from a read error.

The CDR3 length is 15 residues. Germline V gene lookup returns CDR1 SGHAT and CDR2 FQNNGV. The clonotype was recovered from an adult with Crohn's disease. Material: ileal tissue. The rearrangement joins TRBV11-2 to TRBJ1-6, with 8 bases identical to TRBD1. CDR3 sequence: CASSPSGTGNSPLHF. DNA of the CDR3: TGTGCCAGCAGCCCCTCCGGGACAGGAAATTCCCCCCTCCACTTT.